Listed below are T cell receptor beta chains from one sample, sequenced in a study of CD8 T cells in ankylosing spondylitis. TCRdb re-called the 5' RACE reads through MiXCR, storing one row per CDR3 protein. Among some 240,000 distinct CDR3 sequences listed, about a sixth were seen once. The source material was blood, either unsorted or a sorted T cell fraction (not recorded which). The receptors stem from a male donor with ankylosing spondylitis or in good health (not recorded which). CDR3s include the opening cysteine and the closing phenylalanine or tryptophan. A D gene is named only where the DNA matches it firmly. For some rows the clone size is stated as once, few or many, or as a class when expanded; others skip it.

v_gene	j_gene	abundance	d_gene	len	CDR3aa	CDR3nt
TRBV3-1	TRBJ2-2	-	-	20	CASSQDSSLVWFVNTGELFF	TGTGCCAGCAGCCAAGACAGCTCACTAGTTTGGTTCGTCAACACCGGGGAGCTGTTTTTT
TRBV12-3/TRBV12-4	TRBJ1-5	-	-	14	CASSLARVSQPQHF	TGTGCCAGCAGTTTAGCGCGTGTCTCTCAGCCCCAGCATTTT
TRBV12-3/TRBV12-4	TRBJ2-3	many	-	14	CASSLTGLGDTQYF	TGTGCCAGCAGTTTAACCGGGTTGGGAGATACGCAGTATTTT
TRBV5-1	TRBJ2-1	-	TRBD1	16	CASSPMDRGTYNEQFF	TGCGCCAGCAGCCCCATGGACAGGGGAACCTACAATGAGCAGTTCTTC
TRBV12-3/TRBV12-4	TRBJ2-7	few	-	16	CASSRIDRTVPYEQYF	TGTGCCAGCAGTCGAATTGACCGAACCGTTCCCTACGAGCAGTACTTC
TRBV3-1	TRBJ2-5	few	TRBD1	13	CASGGQGFETQYF	TGTGCCAGCGGCGGACAGGGGTTCGAGACCCAGTACTTC
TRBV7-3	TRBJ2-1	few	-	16	CASSPSGSMSWNEQFF	TGTGCCAGCAGCCCCTCAGGCTCGATGAGTTGGAATGAGCAGTTCTTC
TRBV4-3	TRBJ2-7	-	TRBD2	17	CASSSQHGGRDGYEQYF	TGCGCCAGCAGCTCTCAGCATGGCGGGAGGGACGGCTACGAGCAGTACTTC
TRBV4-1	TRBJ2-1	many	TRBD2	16	CASSKLTSDIYNEQFF	TGCGCCAGCAGCAAGCTCACTAGCGATATCTACAATGAGCAGTTCTTC
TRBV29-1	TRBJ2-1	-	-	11	CSVEESYEQFF	TGCAGCGTTGAAGAGAGCTATGAGCAGTTCTTC
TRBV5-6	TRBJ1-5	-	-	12	CASSSSGQPQHF	TGTGCCAGCAGCTCGTCGGGCCAGCCCCAGCATTTT
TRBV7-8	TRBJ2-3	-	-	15	CASRPSALHTDTQYF	TGTGCCAGCAGGCCCTCGGCCCTACACACAGATACGCAGTATTTT
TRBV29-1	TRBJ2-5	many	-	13	CSVTDSQKETQYF	TGCAGCGTGACGGACAGCCAAAAAGAGACCCAGTACTTC
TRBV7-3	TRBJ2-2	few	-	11	CASTSGGELFF	TGTGCCAGCACCTCGGGCGGGGAGCTGTTTTTT
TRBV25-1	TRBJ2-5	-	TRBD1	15	CASSERDRDWETQYF	TGTGCCAGCAGTGAACGGGACAGGGACTGGGAGACCCAGTACTTC
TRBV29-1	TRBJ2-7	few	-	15	CSVEDYPDGSYEQYF	TGCAGCGTTGAAGATTACCCTGACGGTTCCTACGAGCAGTACTTC
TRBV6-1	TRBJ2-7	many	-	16	CASSPDLSGTPYEQYF	TGTGCCAGCAGTCCCGATCTATCCGGGACACCCTACGAGCAGTACTTC
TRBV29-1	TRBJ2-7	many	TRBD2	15	CSVEGGRAPPYEQYF	TGCAGCGTTGAAGGGGGGAGGGCTCCACCCTACGAGCAGTACTTC
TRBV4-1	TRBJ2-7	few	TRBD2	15	CASSQLAGGAYEQYF	TGCGCCAGCAGCCAGCTAGCGGGAGGGGCCTACGAGCAGTACTTC
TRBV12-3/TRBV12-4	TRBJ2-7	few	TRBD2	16	CASTPDIGLVVDEQYF	TGTGCCAGCACCCCTGACATAGGACTAGTGGTCGACGAGCAGTACTTC
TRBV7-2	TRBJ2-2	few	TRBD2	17	CASSLLTSGMNTGELFF	TGTGCCAGCAGCTTATTGACTAGCGGGATGAACACCGGGGAGCTGTTTTTT
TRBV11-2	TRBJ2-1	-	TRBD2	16	CASSLDRTSGRNEQFF	TGTGCCAGCAGCTTAGACCGGACTAGCGGGAGGAATGAGCAGTTCTTC
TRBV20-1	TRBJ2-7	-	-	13	CSVGRPLSYEQYF	TGCAGTGTTGGGAGGCCCCTATCCTACGAGCAGTACTTC
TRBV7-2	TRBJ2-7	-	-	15	CASSLLVRNPYEQYF	TGTGCCAGCAGCTTACTGGTCCGCAACCCCTACGAGCAGTACTTC
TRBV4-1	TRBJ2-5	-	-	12	CASSHPGETQYF	TGCGCCAGCAGCCATCCCGGGGAGACCCAGTACTTC
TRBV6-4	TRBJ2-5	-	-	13	CASSAEVGETQYF	TGTGCCAGCAGTGCGGAGGTTGGGGAGACCCAGTACTTC
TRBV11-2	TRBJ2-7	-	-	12	CASSLVGVRQYF	TGTGCCAGCAGCTTAGTTGGGGTGCGGCAGTACTTC
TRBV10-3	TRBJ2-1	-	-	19	CAISPPGLWPRMDHHEQFF	TGTGCCATCAGTCCCCCGGGACTCTGGCCCCGGATGGATCACCATGAGCAGTTCTTC
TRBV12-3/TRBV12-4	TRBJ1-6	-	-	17	CASSHQPWTAYNSPLHF	TGTGCCAGCAGCCACCAGCCATGGACAGCCTATAATTCACCCCTCCACTTT
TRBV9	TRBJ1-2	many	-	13	CASSVGPAGGYTF	TGTGCCAGCAGCGTAGGGCCGGCCGGCGGCTACACCTTC
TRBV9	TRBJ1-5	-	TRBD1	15	CASSAETGANQPQHF	TGTGCCAGCAGCGCTGAGACAGGGGCGAATCAGCCCCAGCATTTT
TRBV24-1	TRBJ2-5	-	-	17	CATSDTAGTVYQETQYF	TGTGCCACCAGTGATACCGCCGGGACCGTCTACCAAGAGACCCAGTACTTC
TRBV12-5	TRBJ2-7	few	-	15	CASGFTGVTGYEQYF	TGTGCTAGTGGCTTTACTGGGGTAACGGGCTACGAGCAGTACTTC
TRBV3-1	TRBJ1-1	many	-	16	CASSQVWGDLNTEAFF	TGTGCCAGCAGCCAAGTGTGGGGGGATTTGAACACTGAAGCTTTCTTT
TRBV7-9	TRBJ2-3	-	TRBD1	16	CASSLLTGGSTDTQYF	TGTGCCAGCAGCTTACTGACAGGGGGAAGCACAGATACGCAGTATTTT
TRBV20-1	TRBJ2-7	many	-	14	CSARVEEGIYEQYF	TGCAGTGCTAGAGTGGAAGAGGGAATCTACGAGCAGTACTTC
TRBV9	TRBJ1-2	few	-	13	CASSVSENYGYTF	TGTGCCAGCAGCGTATCTGAAAACTATGGCTACACCTTC
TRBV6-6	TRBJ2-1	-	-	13	CASSYEDRNEQFF	TGTGCCAGCAGTTACGAGGACAGAAATGAGCAGTTCTTC
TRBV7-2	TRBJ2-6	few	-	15	CASSARGSGANVLTF	TGTGCCAGCAGCGCTAGGGGTTCCGGGGCCAACGTCCTGACTTTC
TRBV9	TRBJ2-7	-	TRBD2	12	CASSSGGGEQYF	TGTGCCAGCAGCTCGGGGGGAGGGGAGCAGTACTTC
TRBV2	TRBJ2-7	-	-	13	CASSGQPSYEQYF	TGTGCCAGCAGCGGACAGCCCTCCTACGAGCAGTACTTC
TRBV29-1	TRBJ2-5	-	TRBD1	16	CSVGSNGQGVPWTQYF	TGCAGCGTTGGATCGAATGGACAGGGGGTTCCATGGACCCAGTACTTC
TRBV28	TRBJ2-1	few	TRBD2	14	CASSLIGTSNEQFF	TGTGCCAGCAGTTTGATTGGGACTAGCAATGAGCAGTTCTTC
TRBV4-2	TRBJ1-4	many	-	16	CASSQAKTGPWEKLFF	TGTGCCAGCAGCCAAGCGAAAACCGGACCCTGGGAAAAACTGTTTTTT
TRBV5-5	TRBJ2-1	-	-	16	CASSGGPRSSYNEQFF	TGTGCCAGCAGCGGCGGGCCACGAAGCTCCTACAATGAGCAGTTCTTC
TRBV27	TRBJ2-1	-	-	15	CASSPEVADYNEQFF	TGTGCCAGCAGCCCAGAGGTAGCGGACTACAATGAGCAGTTCTTC
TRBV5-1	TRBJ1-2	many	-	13	CASSLGENYGYTF	TGCGCCAGCAGCTTGGGGGAAAACTATGGCTACACCTTC
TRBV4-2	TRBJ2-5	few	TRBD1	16	CASSQFDRGQKETQYF	TGTGCCAGCAGCCAATTCGACAGGGGGCAGAAAGAGACCCAGTACTTC
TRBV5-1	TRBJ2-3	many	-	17	CASSLTNLLALKDTQYF	TGCGCCAGCAGCTTGACCAACCTGCTAGCGCTCAAAGATACGCAGTATTTT
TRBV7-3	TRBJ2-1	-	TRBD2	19	CASSSTGTSGSSSYNEQFF	TGTGCCAGCAGCTCAACCGGGACTAGCGGGTCTAGCTCCTACAATGAGCAGTTCTTC
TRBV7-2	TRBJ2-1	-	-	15	CATSILVSSYNEQFF	TGTGCCACGAGTATTCTGGTGAGCTCCTACAATGAGCAGTTCTTC
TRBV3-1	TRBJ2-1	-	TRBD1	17	CASSPPPTGWSNNEQFF	TGTGCCAGCAGCCCGCCCCCGACAGGGTGGAGTAACAATGAGCAGTTCTTC
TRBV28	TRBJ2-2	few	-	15	CASSFMGELGGELFF	TGTGCCAGCAGTTTTATGGGAGAACTGGGCGGGGAGCTGTTTTTT
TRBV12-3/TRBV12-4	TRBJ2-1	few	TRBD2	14	CASSFSGSANEQFF	TGTGCCAGCAGTTTTAGCGGGAGCGCGAATGAGCAGTTCTTC
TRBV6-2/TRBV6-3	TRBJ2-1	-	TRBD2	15	CASSHGTSGSNEQFF	TGTGCCAGCAGTCACGGGACTAGCGGGAGTAATGAGCAGTTCTTC
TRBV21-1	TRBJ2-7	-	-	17	CASSKPYWREDFYEQYF	TGTGCCAGCAGCAAACCCTACTGGCGGGAGGACTTCTACGAGCAGTACTTC
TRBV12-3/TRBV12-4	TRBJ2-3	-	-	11	CASRTADTQYF	TGTGCCAGCAGGACGGCAGATACGCAGTATTTT
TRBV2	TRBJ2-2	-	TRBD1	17	CASSPPDRGFGGGELFF	TGTGCCAGCAGCCCCCCCGACAGGGGGTTTGGTGGCGGGGAGCTGTTTTTT
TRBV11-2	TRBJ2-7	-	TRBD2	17	CASSLGFASGSSYEQYF	TGTGCCAGCAGCTTAGGATTCGCTAGCGGTAGCTCCTACGAGCAGTACTTC
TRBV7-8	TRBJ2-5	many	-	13	CASSPGGRETQYF	TGTGCCAGCAGCCCAGGGGGGAGAGAGACCCAGTACTTC